A single sample is the source of the 11 T cell receptor beta chains below, sequenced in a study of control samples from healthy donors and cancer patients. Clones were sequenced by immunoSEQ multiplex PCR, and TCRdb holds only the in-frame ones, with some missing. The sample consists of about 90,000 clones, roughly nine tenths of them appearing once. The sequencing input was blood. These receptors all come from a woman aged 18 to 35 in good health.

This clone was counted once. The chain uses TRBV4-1 and TRBJ2-7; 9 bases match TRBD2. J gave up 0 bases and V 4 bases, and 7 bases lay outside the gene matches. CDR1 MGHRA and CDR2 YSYEKL come from the germline V gene. The CDR3 contains 16 residues. This CDR3 reads CASSPRTSESSYEQYF. CDR3 nucleotide sequence: TGCGCCAGCAGCCCCCGGACTAGCGAGAGCTCCTACGAGCAGTACTTC.

This clone was observed a few times. The chain carries TRBV6-1 and TRBJ1-4, with 11 bases lining up with TRBD1. The CDR3 length is 16 residues. The trim removed 0 bases at V and 6 bases at J, leaving 3 bases unmatched. Germline V CDR1 and CDR2: MNHNS, SASEGT. CDR3 loop: CASSEAGGQGDEKLFF. The CDR3 bases are TGTGCCAGCAGTGAAGCAGGGGGACAGGGGGATGAAAAACTGTTTTTT.

The chain couples TRBV3-1 (or the pseudogene TRBV3-2) to TRBJ1-4; D possibly corresponds to TRBD1 (6 bases). V lost 1 base, J lost 8 bases, and 11 bases lay in between. Looked up from germline, CDR1 is LGHDT and CDR2 is YNNKEL (reference sequence). This CDR3 spans 14 amino acids. CDR3 sequence reads: CASSQVQGGEKLFF. CDR3 bases: TGTGCCAGCAGCCAAGTACAGGGTGGCGAAAAACTGTTTTTT.

The CDR3 sequence: CASSSYPGQGKGYTF. In DNA form, the CDR3 reads TGTGCCAGCAGCTCATACCCAGGACAGGGTAAGGGCTACACCTTC. The V and J genes are TRBV7-9 and TRBJ1-2; 8 bases align to TRBD1. V dropped 4 bases and J dropped 8; count of bases not matched to a gene: 12. CDR3 length: 15 amino acids. The germline CDR1 and CDR2 sequences are SEHNR and FQNEAQ (reference sequence).

This clone was recorded only once. The chain is built from TRBV14 and TRBJ1-6; 7 bases agree with TRBD1. V lost 1 base to trimming and J lost 7 bases; unmatched junction nucleotides: 10. This CDR3 is 17 amino acids long. Germline loops: CDR1 SGHDN, CDR2 FVKESK. In nucleotides, the CDR3 is TGTGCCAGCAGCCAAGGGGGGTGGCAGGGGGTGAATTCACCCCTCCACTTT. This sequence encodes CASSQGGWQGVNSPLHF.

The genes are TRBV11-2 and TRBJ1-1; D is uncertain. The V gene lost 5 bases and the J gene lost 8 bases, with 15 bases spanning the gap. The CDR3 consists of 13 residues. Germline values: CDR1 SGHAT, CDR2 FQNNGV. The CDR3 loop reads CASSRPGSGEAFF. The DNA of the CDR3 is TGTGCCAGCAGCCGACCCGGGAGCGGGGAAGCTTTCTTT.

The V and J genes are TRBV5-4 and TRBJ1-4, with D possibly being TRBD1 (6 bases). Trimming pared 4 bases from V and 4 bases from J, leaving 11 bases between. Looked up from germline, CDR1 is SGHNT and CDR2 is YYREEE (reference sequence). CDR3 length: 14 residues. CDR3 DNA sequence: TGTGCCAGCAGCCCGGACAGAGGTAATGAAAAACTGTTTTTT. The encoded protein is CASSPDRGNEKLFF.

This sequence joins TRBV15 and TRBJ2-7; maybe TRBD2 (7 bases). V was trimmed by 6 bases and J by 5 bases, leaving 20 bases between them. This CDR3 is built from 15 residues. CDR1 and CDR2 from the germline V gene are LNHNV and YYDKDF (reference sequence). CDR3 coding DNA: TGTGCCACCAGTTTCGCCGGGACGGGGGGCAACGAGCAGTACTTC. It translates to CATSFAGTGGNEQYF.

V gene TRBV2 combines with J gene TRBJ1-1; D gene uncertain. Between the trimmed V and J ends, which lost 3 bases and 9 bases, there was a span of 8 bases. The CDR3 runs 11 residues. Germline V gene data show CDR1 as SNHLY and CDR2 as FYNNEI. The DNA for the CDR3 is TGTGCCAGCAGTGACGGACCCAAAGCTTTCTTT. Protein product: CASSDGPKAFF.

The J gene is TRBJ1-2, the V gene TRBV9; no definite D call. Germline values: CDR1 SGDLS, CDR2 YYNGEE. Trimming shortened V by 3 bases and J by 5 bases, and 23 bases separated the two germline ends. This CDR3 is 17 amino acids long. The CDR3 DNA is TGTGCCAGCAGCGGCCCGTTCAAAGGGTGGATGAGGTATGGCTACACCTTC. The encoded protein is CASSGPFKGWMRYGYTF.

This clone appeared once. The V gene is TRBV20-1, the J gene TRBJ1-5; TRBD1 might be the D (6 bases). Germline CDR1 reads DFQATT; CDR2 reads SNEGSKA (reference sequence). V shed 3 bases and J shed 4 bases, with 13 bases lying between them. CDR3 length: 14 residues. The CDR3 sequence is CSASVVQGNQPQHF. The CDR3 DNA sequence: TGCAGTGCTAGTGTCGTCCAGGGGAATCAGCCCCAGCATTTT.